Each of the 10 T cell receptor beta chains below was sequenced from the same sample in a study of immune characteristics of hereditary and idiopathic chronic pancreatitis. The pancreas tissue came from patients undergoing total pancreatectomy with islet autotransplantation. Sequencing was performed with immunoSEQ multiplex PCR; in TCRdb, only in-frame clones are kept and a portion is missing. This sample yields 6,000 or so clones, of which around three quarters are seen a single time; under 8% belongs to the top ten. Sequencing input: pancreas tissue with hereditary chronic pancreatitis. The origin of the receptors is a human donor with chronic pancreatitis.

The chain couples TRBV10-1 to TRBJ2-3, with D possibly being TRBD2 (6 bases). The CDR3 loop spans 14 amino acids. Trimming pared 6 bases from V and 6 bases from J, leaving 16 bases between. Looked up from germline, CDR1 is WNHNN and CDR2 is SYGVQD (reference sequence). CDR3 sequence: CASRDIYRGDTQYF. CDR3 bases: TGCGCCAGCAGAGATATATACCGGGGGGATACGCAGTATTTT.

CDR3 sequence reads: CASSLQGLDTEAFF. CDR3 sequence (DNA): TGTGCCAGCAGCTTACAGGGACTGGACACTGAAGCTTTCTTT. The chain links TRBV7-8 to TRBJ1-1; possible D gene TRBD1, 5 bases. This CDR3 has 14 amino acids. Germline CDR1 SGHVS, CDR2 FQNEAQ. V gave up 2 bases and J gave up 3 bases, with 10 bases separating them.

This clone was detected only a few times. The chain is built from TRBV19 and TRBJ2-1, with TRBD1 identical over 7 bases. This CDR3 has 13 residues. V dropped 8 bases and J dropped 4; count of bases not matched to a gene: 5. Per germline, CDR1 LNHDA and CDR2 SQIVND (reference sequence). The CDR3 DNA reads as TGTGCCAGTCTCCGGGACAGTTACAATGAGCAGTTCTTC. Translation gives CASLRDSYNEQFF.

The V and J genes are TRBV5-1 and TRBJ2-6, with no clear D. Trimming stripped 0 bases from V and 0 bases from J, with 7 bases between. The germline CDR1 and CDR2 sequences are SGHRS and YFSETQ. This CDR3 comprises 16 residues. For the CDR3, the DNA is TGCGCCAGCAGCTTGGCGCTGAGCTCTGGGGCCAACGTCCTGACTTTC. Its protein product is CASSLALSSGANVLTF.

The chain carries TRBV7-2 and TRBJ2-5; 7 nucleotides align to TRBD2. In germline, CDR1 is SGHTA, CDR2 FQGNSA. Trimming at V came to 2 bases and at J to 2 bases, leaving 2 bases not matched to a gene. This CDR3 has 14 amino acids. The CDR3 region has the DNA TGTGCCAGCAGCTTATACGGGGGGCAAGAGACCCAGTACTTC. Its protein product is CASSLYGGQETQYF.

The chain recombines TRBV24-1 with TRBJ2-3; 8 nucleotides align to TRBD2. Germline V gives CDR1 KGHDR, CDR2 SFDVKD. The CDR3 has 20 residues. Trimming cost V 4 bases and J 0 bases; bases outside gene matches: 17. The CDR3 loop is CATSEFIGGGSGASTDTQYF. In DNA form, the CDR3 reads TGTGCCACCAGTGAATTCATTGGGGGTGGTAGCGGGGCTAGCACAGATACGCAGTATTTT.

The chain has TRBV29-1 and TRBJ1-4, with D possibly TRBD1 on 5 matching bases. CDR1 and CDR2 from the germline V gene are SQVTM and ANQGSEA. The CDR3 is made up of 14 amino acids. Trimming took 4 bases from V and 6 from J, leaving 15 bases between them. The CDR3: CSVAEGQRDEKLFF. In DNA, the CDR3 is TGCAGCGTTGCGGAGGGGCAGAGAGATGAAAAACTGTTTTTT.

In its sample, this clone is large. The chain has TRBV27 and TRBJ2-7; D call uncertain. Trimming stripped 0 bases from V and 3 bases from J, with 6 bases between. The germline V gene encodes CDR1 MNHEY and CDR2 SMNVEV (reference sequence). CDR3 length: 13 amino acids. CDR3 DNA: TGTGCCAGCAGTTTATCGGGCAACTACGAGCAGTACTTC. It specifies CASSLSGNYEQYF.

This chain joins TRBV5-1 and TRBJ2-1; 9 bases are shared with TRBD1. Germline V gives CDR1 SGHRS, CDR2 YFSETQ. There are 19 residues in the CDR3. V shed 0 bases and J 1 base; nucleotides not matched to a gene: 11. The CDR3 sequence is CASSLVWDRAGNSYNEQFF. The CDR3 nucleotides are TGCGCCAGCAGCTTGGTGTGGGACAGGGCGGGAAATTCCTACAATGAGCAGTTCTTC.

CDR3 DNA sequence: TGCGCCAGCAGCCAAGTAGACGGTTTCTCTGGAAACACCATATATTTT. As protein: CASSQVDGFSGNTIYF. The gene calls are TRBV4-1 and TRBJ1-3; D remains ambiguous. V lost 1 base, J lost 0 bases, and 10 bases lay in between. This CDR3 contains 16 residues. The germline V gene has CDR1 MGHRA and CDR2 YSYEKL.